This T cell receptor beta chain is drawn from a study of liver allograft versus peripheral blood T cells. Study-level information: Transplanted livers and recipients' peripheral blood had their T cell receptor repertoires compared.

MiXCR, applied by TCRdb to the reads, yields one record per CDR3 protein. The sample includes 9,500 to 13,000 distinct CDR3 sequences, about 23% seen only once; the top ten take 1.5% to 2%. CDR3 length equals 14 residues. V dropped 5 bases and J dropped 7 bases, with 20 bases sitting between them. The germline gives CDR1 GTSNPN, CDR2 SVGIG (reference sequence). The chain carries TRBV30 and TRBJ1-1; D is perhaps TRBD1 (6 bases). The receptor was isolated from a human patient who had a liver transplant. Some T cells may have originated in the graft donor. For the CDR3, the DNA is TGTGCCTGGTTCTCCCAGGGGAGAGCACTTGAAGCTTTCTTT. Protein: CAWFSQGRALEAFF.